The entry below gives a single T cell receptor beta chain sequence along with its context. The CDR3 length is 15 residues. Trimming at V came to 2 bases and at J to 3 bases, leaving 0 bases not matched to a gene. Germline CDR1 is SGHNT and CDR2 is YYREEE (reference sequence). In the original processing: Using reference gene primer amplification, nucleated cell counts were estimated. Assay: immunoSEQ multiplex PCR; the TCRdb copy retains only in-frame clones and omits some. V and J calls and clone size come straight from that table; D and trimming were deduced from the DNA. The table lists tens of thousands of clones, roughly 85% of them singletons. The data derive from a study of blood T cell repertoires in COVID-19. The wider study: The United States, Italy and Spain supplied acute and convalescent COVID-19 samples.

The sample consisted of peripheral blood. The sequence was collected from an elderly man with acute or convalescent COVID-19. The V gene is TRBV5-4, the J gene TRBJ2-1; TRBD2 agrees at 12 bases. DNA for the CDR3: TGTGCCAGCAGCTTACTAGCGGGAGGCTACAATGAGCAGTTCTTC. Its protein product is CASSLLAGGYNEQFF.